This T cell receptor (beta chain) appears in the sequencing data of a study of blood T cells in healthy people across ages. Regarding the study as a whole: Correlation between TCR beta diversity and naive T cell percentage was strong.

Healthy Russian Caucasian donors spanned ages about 6 to 95 years. With a J-beta primer mix and a sample-barcoded 5' primer, a second PCR ran 7 to 11 cycles. A template-switch adaptor that had 12 random nucleotides put a tag on each cDNA molecule. TCRdb re-derived calls from the 5' RACE reads in MiXCR, one entry per CDR3 protein. The repertoire holds roughly 700,000 distinct CDR3 sequences, with approximately 49% as singletons. This clonotype was detected only a few times. Its target is not known. Germline V gene data show CDR1 as DFQATT and CDR2 as SNEGSKA (reference sequence). The trim removed 3 bases at V and 2 bases at J, leaving 7 bases unmatched. The CDR3 loop spans 16 amino acids.

The chain recombines TRBV20-1 with TRBJ2-1; 10 bases map to TRBD2. Sequenced: blood. The TCR originated in a woman aged 60-75 years in good health. The CDR3 coding sequence is TGCAGTGCTAGGGCCGGGACTAGCGCGGCCTACAATGAGCAGTTCTTC. Protein product: CSARAGTSAAYNEQFF.